Shown below are 26 T cell receptor beta chains from a single sample sequenced in a study of T cell repertoires in cytomegalovirus infection. TCRdb itself ran the reads through MiXCR, one entry per CDR3 protein. The data contain over 450,000 distinct CDR3 sequences, roughly 10% of them singletons. Sequencing was performed on PBMCs. The receptors originated from a human donor in good health (CMV status not recorded). Some clones in this sample may be carry-over from other donors' samples.

The CDR3 loop reads CASSYSAGSGTGELFF. In DNA form, the CDR3 reads TGTGCCAGCAGTTACTCAGCAGGGTCGGGAACCGGGGAGCTGTTTTTT. The gene calls are TRBV6-6 and TRBJ2-2; D could derive from TRBD1 or TRBD2 (5 bases each). V shed 0 bases and J shed 5 bases, with 13 bases lying between them. The CDR3 contains 16 residues. Germline CDR1 and CDR2: MNHNY and SVGAGI (reference sequence).

This clonotype was seen only a few times. The chain is built from TRBV5-1 and TRBJ1-1, with D perhaps TRBD1 (5 bases). The CDR3 runs to 15 residues. CDR1 is SGHRS, CDR2 YFSETQ, per germline. Trimming took 4 bases from V and 8 from J, leaving 21 bases between them. The CDR3 sequence: CASSAQGEGKREAFF. The CDR3 DNA sequence: TGCGCCAGCAGCGCCCAGGGTGAAGGAAAAAGGGAAGCTTTCTTT.

About this clonotype itself: Given a much more abundant clone one base away, this may be a read error. The genes are TRBV10-3 and TRBJ2-6; a possible D gene is TRBD1 (6 bases). V was cut by 9 bases and J by 1 base, with 16 bases left in between. The CDR3 has 16 residues. CDR1 and CDR2 from the germline V gene are ENHRY and SYGVKD. DNA of the CDR3: TGTGCCATAGCAGGGACACAGATGTCTGGGGCCAACGTCCTGACTTTC. This sequence encodes CAIAGTQMSGANVLTF.

This clonotype has ten or more counts. The V call is TRBV5-6, the J call TRBJ1-4, with a possible D match to TRBD1 (5 bases). The CDR3 contains 14 residues. Trimming cost V 4 bases and J 8 bases, with 15 bases left between them. Germline assignment: CDR1 SGHDT and CDR2 YYEEEE. This CDR3 is CASSPRPGQEKLFF. In DNA form, the CDR3 reads TGTGCCAGCAGCCCAAGACCAGGACAAGAAAAACTGTTTTTT.

This clonotype was observed many times. The J gene is TRBJ1-4, the V gene TRBV19; 10 nucleotides align to TRBD1. The CDR3 spans 16 residues. After removal of 1 base from V and 8 bases from J, the junction contained 7 bases not matched to a gene. CDR1 is LNHDA, CDR2 SQIVND, per germline (reference sequence). The CDR3 is CASSIGGDRGREKLFF. For the CDR3, the DNA is TGTGCCAGTAGTATAGGAGGGGACAGGGGACGCGAAAAACTGTTTTTT.

This clonotype came up a few times. The CDR3 here is CASSTRAWDYGYTF. In nucleotides, the CDR3 is TGTGCCAGTAGTACCAGGGCTTGGGACTATGGCTACACCTTC. V usage is TRBV19 and J usage is TRBJ1-2; perhaps TRBD1 as D (5 bases). V lost 4 bases and J lost 3, with 12 bases in between. The CDR3 is made up of 14 amino acids. CDR1 LNHDA and CDR2 SQIVND come from the germline V gene (reference sequence).

This chain joins TRBV18 and TRBJ2-7, with D perhaps being TRBD1 or TRBD2 (5 bases each). The CDR3 sequence is 13 residues long. Between the trimmed V and J ends, which lost 2 bases and 5 bases, there was a span of 10 bases. CDR1 and CDR2 (germline): KGHSH, LQKENI. In nucleotides, the CDR3 is TGTGCCAGCTCACCATCACGAGGGGACGAGCAGTACTTC. Translating gives CASSPSRGDEQYF.

This clonotype was detected many times. V gene TRBV27 combines with J gene TRBJ2-3; no firm D call. The CDR3 covers 17 residues. The germline gives CDR1 MNHEY, CDR2 SMNVEV (reference sequence). With 0 bases removed from V and 4 bases from J, the gap between germline ends came to 17 bases. The CDR3 DNA follows: TGTGCCAGCAGTTTATCCCGTGGGCCTTCTACGTCAGATACGCAGTATTTT. It specifies CASSLSRGPSTSDTQYF.

This clonotype came up many times. J is TRBJ2-7 and V is TRBV10-3; 10 nucleotides agree with TRBD2. The germline CDR1 and CDR2 sequences are ENHRY and SYGVKD. The CDR3 covers 15 residues. Trimming at V came to 6 bases and at J to 3 bases, leaving 8 bases not matched to a gene. This chain's CDR3 is CAISELAGGLYEQYF. CDR3 in DNA: TGTGCCATCAGCGAATTAGCGGGAGGTCTCTACGAGCAGTACTTC.

The chain has TRBV30 and TRBJ2-1, with 11 bases identical to TRBD2. Per the germline V gene, CDR1 is GTSNPN and CDR2 is SVGIG (reference sequence). The CDR3 covers 14 residues. Trimming at V came to 1 base and at J to 15 bases, leaving 11 bases not matched to a gene. The CDR3 protein is CAWSDTIAGGGRFF. CDR3 bases: TGTGCCTGGAGTGACACAATAGCGGGAGGGGGGAGGTTCTTC.

This clonotype was counted only a few times. The chain carries TRBV5-1 and TRBJ1-2; D not resolved. Looked up from germline, CDR1 is SGHRS and CDR2 is YFSETQ. V dropped 1 base and J dropped 8 bases, with 18 bases sitting between them. CDR3 length equals 15 residues. Here the CDR3 reads CASSLSGGLALGYTF. CDR3 sequence (DNA): TGCGCCAGCAGCTTGTCGGGAGGACTGGCCTTAGGCTACACCTTC.

In this sample, this clonotype turned up many times. This sequence joins TRBV12-3 or TRBV12-4 and TRBJ2-1; 8 bases map to TRBD1. V lost 2 bases to trimming and J lost 12 bases; unmatched junction nucleotides: 6. The CDR3 has 13 amino acids. The CDR3 loop is CASSLPPGTGQFF. CDR3 nucleotide sequence: TGTGCCAGCAGTTTACCGCCCGGGACAGGGCAGTTCTTC.

This clonotype was counted many times. The genes are TRBV7-2 and TRBJ2-7; D not resolved. Deletions cut 1 base from V and 3 bases from J, with 4 bases between. The CDR3 runs 12 residues. The germline V gene has CDR1 SGHTA and CDR2 FQGNSA. The CDR3 nucleotides are TGTGCCAGCAGCTTAGAACACTACGAGCAGTACTTC. Translating it yields CASSLEHYEQYF. The full variable domain, in which reference TRBV7-2 and TRBJ2-7 provide the parts outside the CDR3, is GAGVSQSPSNKVTEKGKDVELRCDPISGHTALYWYRQSLGQGLEFLIYFQGNSAPDKSGLPSDRFSAERTGGSVSTLTIQRTQQEDSAVYLCASSLEHYEQYFGPGTRLTVT.

This clonotype was seen ten or more times. This sequence joins TRBV19 and TRBJ1-6, with 7 bases lining up with TRBD1. Germline-derived CDR1 and CDR2 are LNHDA and SQIVND (reference sequence). Unmatched junction bases numbered 10, after V lost 5 bases and J lost 0 bases. This CDR3 comprises 18 residues. In DNA, the CDR3 is TGTGCCAGTAGTTCGGGACAGCTGCTCAGCTCCTATAATTCACCCCTCCACTTT. The encoded protein is CASSSGQLLSSYNSPLHF.

The chain is built from TRBV27 and TRBJ1-2, with a possible D match to TRBD1 (6 bases). This CDR3 has 14 amino acids. V was trimmed by 6 bases and J by 7 bases, leaving 18 bases between them. Germline V gives CDR1 MNHEY, CDR2 SMNVEV (reference sequence). CDR3 in DNA: TGTGCCAGCAGCCCTCGACAGGCTATTGTTGGCTACACCTTC. Translated: CASSPRQAIVGYTF.

This clonotype was counted between two and nine times. The gene calls are TRBV5-5 and TRBJ2-7, with TRBD1 matching over 7 bases. J gave up 2 bases and V 4 bases, and 9 bases lay outside the gene matches. Germline assignment: CDR1 SGHKS and CDR2 YYEKEE (reference sequence). The CDR3 runs 15 residues. CDR3 region: CASSRYRDSTYEQYF. In DNA, the CDR3 is TGTGCCAGCAGCCGGTACCGGGACAGCACCTACGAGCAGTACTTC.

This clonotype has at least ten counts. This chain uses TRBV29-1 with TRBJ1-2; D is ambiguous. Germline-derived CDR1 and CDR2 are SQVTM and ANQGSEA. CDR3 size: 13 residues. Trimming removed 6 bases at V and 3 bases at J, with 14 bases between. In nucleotides, the CDR3 is TGCAGCGTCGGCACCGGAACCCACTATGGCTACACCTTC. Protein sequence: CSVGTGTHYGYTF.

This clonotype was seen more than once but under ten times. DNA for the CDR3: TGTGCCAGCAGCTTTTCGGCTCGGCAGTTCTTC. Protein: CASSFSARQFF. The J gene is TRBJ2-1, the V gene TRBV11-2; D unresolved. The CDR3 covers 11 residues. V was pared by 3 bases and J by 12 bases, with 9 bases between. Germline-derived CDR1 and CDR2 are SGHAT and FQNNGV.

This clonotype was counted many times. The V and J genes are TRBV20-1 and TRBJ1-5; TRBD1 is a possible D gene (5 bases). Germline V gene lookup returns CDR1 DFQATT and CDR2 SNEGSKA (reference sequence). The CDR3 has 14 amino acids. Trimming shortened V by 0 bases and J by 7 bases, and 13 bases separated the two germline ends. The CDR3 here is CSARDGTGSQPQHF. DNA for the CDR3: TGCAGTGCTAGAGACGGAACAGGTAGCCAGCCCCAGCATTTT.

The J gene is TRBJ2-1, the V gene TRBV9; 8 bases map to TRBD2. This CDR3 contains 15 residues. Trimming at V came to 4 bases and at J to 8 bases, leaving 11 bases not matched to a gene. The germline CDR1 and CDR2 sequences are SGDLS and YYNGEE. CDR3 sequence reads: CASSPRSGGEDEQFF. The CDR3 DNA reads TGTGCCAGCAGCCCCCGCTCGGGAGGGGAAGATGAGCAGTTCTTC.

This clonotype came up many times. This chain joins TRBV10-3 and TRBJ2-5; possibly TRBD2 for D (6 bases). In germline, CDR1 is ENHRY, CDR2 SYGVKD. The CDR3 covers 13 residues. The V end was cut by 7 bases, the J end by 4 bases, with 13 bases between. The CDR3 loop reads CAITPTGGETQYF. For the CDR3, the DNA is TGTGCCATCACTCCTACCGGGGGAGAGACCCAGTACTTC.

This clonotype showed up many times. The rearrangement joins TRBV20-1 to TRBJ2-7; 10 positions match TRBD1. V lost 5 bases and J lost 3; bases outside the gene matches: 4. Germline V gene lookup returns CDR1 DFQATT and CDR2 SNEGSKA (reference sequence). This CDR3 contains 13 residues. CDR3 sequence reads: CSAPGTGVYEQYF. The CDR3 DNA follows: TGCAGTGCTCCCGGGACAGGGGTCTACGAGCAGTACTTC.

This clonotype was counted many times. The chain links TRBV24-1 to TRBJ2-3; tentatively, D is TRBD2 (6 bases). Trimming stripped 5 bases from V and 1 base from J, with 9 bases between. The CDR3 has 14 amino acids. Germline V CDR1 and CDR2: KGHDR, SFDVKD. The CDR3 region is CATSAWRGTDTQYF. The CDR3 DNA is TGTGCCACCAGTGCGTGGAGGGGCACAGATACGCAGTATTTT.

This rearrangement joins TRBV5-6 to TRBJ1-5; TRBD1 is a possible D gene (5 bases). Germline CDR1 reads SGHDT; CDR2 reads YYEEEE. This CDR3 has 15 amino acids. With 0 bases removed from V and 5 bases from J, the gap between germline ends came to 12 bases. The CDR3, as DNA: TGTGCCAGCAGCTTGGGGGGCGCGGGCTATCAGCCCCAGCATTTT. Amino acids: CASSLGGAGYQPQHF. The entire variable domain, with the rest obtained from reference TRBV5-6 and TRBJ1-5, is as follows: DAGVTQSPTHLIKTRGQQVTLRCSPKSGHDTVSWYQQALGQGPQFIFQYYEEEERQRGNFPDRFSGHQFPNYSSELNVNALLLGDSALYLCASSLGGAGYQPQHFGDGTRLSIL.

V and J are TRBV5-5 and TRBJ2-3; D gene ambiguous. The V end lost 3 bases, the J end lost 3 bases, and 11 bases lay between the germline ends. Germline loops: CDR1 SGHKS, CDR2 YYEKEE (reference sequence). This CDR3 is 14 amino acids long. The chain's CDR3 is CASSWAVGTDTQYF. CDR3 bases: TGTGCCAGCAGCTGGGCCGTGGGAACAGATACGCAGTATTTT.

This clonotype has just a few counts. The genes are TRBV2 and TRBJ2-1, with a possible D match to TRBD1 (6 bases). The length of the CDR3 is 12 residues. Deletions cut 3 bases from V and 8 bases from J, with 8 bases between. Germline CDR1 and CDR2: SNHLY and FYNNEI. As DNA, the CDR3 is TGTGCCAGCAGTGAGCAGGGGTATGAGCAGTTCTTC. Its protein product is CASSEQGYEQFF.